The T cell receptor beta chain described here comes from a study of blood T cell repertoires in COVID-19. In the study overall: PBMCs, B-cell-depleted T cells, or T cells provided the cDNA or gDNA that made up the material.

Original analysis: Reference gene primer amplification gave nucleated cell count estimates. TCRdb's copy holds only in-frame clones and misses some; the assay was immunoSEQ multiplex PCR. V and J calls and clone size are given by that table; D and trimming were obtained from the DNA. Here the sample spans fewer than 90,000 clones, around 88% being singletons. This sequence was found in a woman older than 75 with active or convalescent COVID-19. Sequenced sample: peripheral blood.

CDR3 DNA sequence: TGTGCCAGCAGAAGCGGGAGCTATGAGACCCAGTACTTC. Translation gives CASRSGSYETQYF. The V gene is TRBV6-4, the J gene TRBJ2-5, with 8 bases matching TRBD2. The germline gives CDR1 MRHNA, CDR2 SNTAGT. Trimming took 6 bases from V and 5 from J; bases not matched to a gene: 5. CDR3 length: 13 amino acids.